The 27 T cell receptor beta chains below all came from one sample that was sequenced in a study of T cell responses to AZD1222 COVID-19 vaccine. Sequenced by immunoSEQ multiplex PCR; TCRdb stores in-frame clones only, minus some. The data contain approximately 140,000 clones, under 95% of them singletons. The material sequenced was peripheral blood, taken on day 0 of AZD1222 vaccination. These receptors all stem from an adult in good health.

V is TRBV18 and J is TRBJ2-3; the D is unclear. The CDR3 has 13 amino acids. The ends were cut back, 3 bases at V and 3 bases at J, with 7 bases in the middle. Per the germline V gene, CDR1 is KGHSH and CDR2 is LQKENI. The CDR3 loop is CASSPDQTDTQYF. The CDR3 nucleotides read TGTGCCAGCTCACCCGATCAAACAGATACGCAGTATTTT.

The genes are TRBV15 and TRBJ2-2, with unresolved D. This CDR3 is built from 19 residues. The germline V gene has CDR1 LNHNV and CDR2 YYDKDF (reference sequence). The ends were cut back, 1 base at V and 1 base at J, with 19 bases in the middle. Here the CDR3 DNA reads TGTGCCACCAGCAGAGCTCCTTTCTCGGACCTTAGGAACACCGGGGAGCTGTTTTTT. It yields the protein CATSRAPFSDLRNTGELFF.

This chain joins TRBV6-6 and TRBJ2-5, with TRBD2 matching 10 bases. Germline assignment: CDR1 MNHNY and CDR2 SVGAGI (reference sequence). The CDR3 consists of 16 residues. Trimming cost V 6 bases and J 4 bases; bases outside gene matches: 11. CDR3 nucleotide sequence: TGTGCCAGCAGCGGCTCTTGGCAGCGGGGGGGAGAGACCCAGTACTTC. It codes for CASSGSWQRGGETQYF.

The J gene is TRBJ1-1, the V gene TRBV6-2 or TRBV6-3; unclear D gene. V was shortened by 8 bases and J by 4 bases, with 14 bases between the two germline ends. The CDR3 is made up of 13 amino acids. Looked up from germline, CDR1 is MNHEY and CDR2 is SVGEGT. In nucleotides, the CDR3 is TGTGCCAGCTGCCTATTGGCGACCACTGAAGCTTTCTTT. It specifies CASCLLATTEAFF.

The J gene is TRBJ1-5, the V gene TRBV27; TRBD1 matches at 7 bases. The CDR3 is 14 amino acids. The V gene's germline CDR1 is MNHEY and CDR2 SMNVEV (reference sequence). Unmatched junction bases numbered 6, after V lost 4 bases and J lost 6 bases. Here the CDR3 DNA reads TGTGCCAGCAGTTCCACAGGGGTGGGTCAGCCCCAGCATTTT. Encoded protein: CASSSTGVGQPQHF.

The chain recombines TRBV12-5 with TRBJ1-5; D remains ambiguous. The CDR3 spans 19 residues. Germline V gene lookup returns CDR1 LGHNT and CDR2 FRNRAP. Trimming took 4 bases from V and 6 from J, leaving 28 bases between them. CDR3 sequence reads: CASGSVGPLFGRKFQPQHF. The CDR3 DNA reads TGTGCTAGTGGTTCCGTGGGTCCCCTCTTCGGTCGGAAGTTTCAGCCCCAGCATTTT.

The genes are TRBV6-6 and TRBJ1-2; 7 bases fit TRBD1. The V and J ends lost 7 bases and 5 bases, in that order; junction bases with no gene match: 7. Germline V lookup: CDR1 MNHNY, CDR2 SVGAGI (reference sequence). This CDR3 contains 13 residues. The CDR3 nucleotides are TGTGCCAGCAACTCACAGGGGTTTTATGGCTACACCTTC. This sequence encodes CASNSQGFYGYTF.

The chain employs TRBV4-3 and TRBJ2-3, with D possibly matching TRBD2 (5 bases). Deletions cut 6 bases from V and 1 base from J, with 11 bases between. Germline values: CDR1 LGHNA, CDR2 YSLEER. The CDR3 spans 14 residues. The DNA for the CDR3 is TGCGCCAGCAGTAAGGAGGTGGGCACAGATACGCAGTATTTT. It is translated as CASSKEVGTDTQYF.

The V call is TRBV4-1, the J call TRBJ1-5; the match to TRBD1 covers 7 bases. This CDR3 has 17 amino acids. Germline V gene sequence: CDR1 MGHRA, CDR2 YSYEKL. V lost 1 base and J lost 3; bases outside the gene matches: 9. In DNA form, the CDR3 reads TGCGCCAGCAGCCAAGGTCAAGGGGGCGCTTACAATCAGCCCCAGCATTTT. Encoded protein: CASSQGQGGAYNQPQHF.

The rearrangement uses TRBV28 and TRBJ1-1; no definite D call. CDR1 MDHEN and CDR2 SYDVKM come from the germline V gene. The CDR3 is made up of 16 amino acids. V gave up 5 bases and J gave up 5 bases, with 21 bases separating them. CDR3 bases: TGTGCCAGCAGTCTTACACTAGGACGGGAAAGAACTGAAGCTTTCTTT. Translated: CASSLTLGRERTEAFF.

The chain carries TRBV9 and TRBJ2-2, with D possibly matching TRBD2 (5 bases). Germline-derived CDR1 and CDR2 are SGDLS and YYNGEE. Between the trimmed V and J ends, which lost 4 bases and 5 bases, there was a span of 15 bases. This CDR3 has 15 amino acids. The CDR3 DNA sequence: TGTGCCAGCAGCCCTGCTGGCAGAGGGACCGGGGAGCTGTTTTTT. Encoded protein: CASSPAGRGTGELFF.

CDR3 sequence reads: CASSELGQEPYEQYF. The CDR3 DNA is TGTGCCAGCAGTGAATTAGGCCAAGAACCCTACGAGCAGTACTTC. This chain joins TRBV25-1 and TRBJ2-7; D is unclear. The CDR3 length is 15 residues. V was clipped by 1 base and J by 2 bases, with 12 bases between them. Per the germline V gene, CDR1 is MGHDK and CDR2 is SYGVNS.

This clone appeared a single time. This chain links TRBV20-1 with TRBJ2-1; no reliable D call. V gave up 3 bases and J gave up 0 bases, with 18 bases separating them. Germline CDR1 reads DFQATT; CDR2 reads SNEGSKA (reference sequence). The CDR3 runs 17 residues. The CDR3 nucleotides read TGCAGTGCTAGTCCTCAGGCGCCAGTGAGCTCCTACAATGAGCAGTTCTTC. Protein: CSASPQAPVSSYNEQFF.

This chain uses TRBV29-1 with TRBJ1-1, with D unresolved. The germline V and J ends were trimmed by 7 bases and 4 bases, with 10 bases remaining between them. In germline, CDR1 is SQVTM, CDR2 ANQGSEA. The CDR3 contains 11 residues. This CDR3 reads CSESQSTEAFF. DNA of the CDR3: TGCAGCGAGAGCCAGAGCACTGAAGCTTTCTTT.

The rearrangement joins TRBV6-5 to TRBJ2-6; D possibly corresponds to TRBD1 (6 bases). The V end was cut by 0 bases, the J end by 4 bases, with 10 bases between. Looked up from germline, CDR1 is MNHEY and CDR2 is SVGAGI. This CDR3 spans 16 amino acids. The CDR3 DNA sequence: TGTGCCAGCAGTTACTCGTGGGGGCCCGGGGCCAACGTCCTGACTTTC. This sequence encodes CASSYSWGPGANVLTF.

J is TRBJ2-1 and V is TRBV4-3; D is uncertain. Trimming took 0 bases from V and 14 from J, leaving 14 bases between them. Germline CDR1 is LGHNA and CDR2 is YSLEER. The CDR3 runs 13 residues. The CDR3 region is CASSQDRITEEFF. The CDR3 DNA is TGCGCCAGCAGCCAAGATCGAATCACAGAGGAGTTCTTC.

This chain uses TRBV29-1 with TRBJ2-3; a possible D gene is TRBD2 (6 bases). Germline V gene lookup returns CDR1 SQVTM and CDR2 ANQGSEA. The CDR3 covers 14 residues. V dropped 5 bases and J dropped 5 bases, with 17 bases sitting between them. The CDR3 sequence: CSVSSVVDVDTQYF. CDR3 DNA: TGCAGCGTTTCTAGCGTAGTGGATGTAGATACGCAGTATTTT.

The rearrangement uses TRBV7-2 and TRBJ1-2; D remains unclear. V lost 2 bases and J lost 8, with 6 bases in between. CDR3 length equals 11 residues. CDR1 is SGHTA, CDR2 FQGNSA, per germline. CDR3 nucleotide sequence: TGTGCCAGCAGCTTACCGCGCGGCTACACCTTC. Its translation: CASSLPRGYTF.

This chain joins TRBV12-1 and TRBJ1-2. TRBV12-1 is an annotated pseudogene. The CDR3 consists of 18 residues. CDR3 in DNA: TGTGCCAGCAGCCGACCCTGTCCCGGACCGACCGCTAACTATGGCTACACCTTC. This encodes CASSRPCPGPTANYGYTF.

This chain uses TRBV19 with TRBJ1-1, with a tentative D call TRBD1 (5 bases). V lost 8 bases and J 0 bases, leaving 13 bases between the germline ends. The CDR3 has 14 amino acids. Germline CDR1 LNHDA, CDR2 SQIVND (reference sequence). Here the CDR3 DNA reads TGTGCCAGTGCCAAAGAGACAGTGAACACTGAAGCTTTCTTT. Protein sequence: CASAKETVNTEAFF.

The table lists this clone with a few counts. This rearrangement joins TRBV5-5 to TRBJ2-7, with 8 bases aligning to TRBD2. CDR1 is SGHKS, CDR2 YYEKEE, per germline (reference sequence). This CDR3 region has 16 residues. J lost 2 bases, V lost 4 bases, and 11 bases had no gene match. Written as DNA, the CDR3 is TGTGCCAGCAGCCCGCGACCGGGACTAGTCGCCTACGAGCAGTACTTC. Encoded protein: CASSPRPGLVAYEQYF.

A remark on this clone: Compared with germline, one end of the junction differs, possibly owing to a read error. The rearrangement uses TRBV7-7 and TRBJ2-2; D perhaps matches TRBD2 (5 bases). The CDR3 contains 19 residues. The V gene's germline CDR1 is SSHAT and CDR2 FNYEAQ (reference sequence). This CDR3 reads CASSLERTVTNLPAGELFF. CDR3 nucleotide sequence: TGTGCTAGCAGCTTAGAGAGGACCGTGACTAACCTACCAGCCGGGGAGCTGTTTTTT.

The chain employs TRBV7-8 and TRBJ1-2; D might be TRBD1 (5 bases). V was cut by 5 bases and J by 7 bases, with 17 bases left in between. The CDR3 is 14 residues long. The germline V gene encodes CDR1 SGHVS and CDR2 FQNEAQ. CDR3: CASSRRGEGRGYTF. The CDR3 nucleotides are TGTGCCAGCAGCCGACGGGGGGAAGGCCGTGGCTACACCTTC.

The chain joins TRBV12-5 to TRBJ1-2; TRBD1 agrees at 9 bases. There are 13 residues in the CDR3. Trimming at V came to 6 bases and at J to 13 bases, leaving 12 bases not matched to a gene. Per germline, CDR1 LGHNT and CDR2 FRNRAP. CDR3: CASGDSGTGWSTF. The CDR3 region has the DNA TGTGCTAGTGGCGACTCCGGGACAGGGTGGTCCACCTTC.

The rearrangement joins TRBV7-9 to TRBJ1-2, with D tentatively TRBD1 (5 bases). Per germline, CDR1 SEHNR and CDR2 FQNEAQ (reference sequence). The CDR3 extends over 16 amino acids. V lost 5 bases and J lost 8, with 24 bases in between. In nucleotides, the CDR3 is TGTGCCAGCAGCCAACCCGGCGACAGAAAAGGTTCGGGCTACACCTTC. It translates to CASSQPGDRKGSGYTF.

V is TRBV19 and J is TRBJ1-2; no reliable D call. CDR1 is LNHDA and CDR2 is SQIVND in the germline V gene (reference sequence). Between the trimmed V and J ends, which lost 3 bases and 5 bases, there was a span of 13 bases. The CDR3 totals 14 residues. In DNA form, the CDR3 reads TGTGCCAGTAGTATTTTTAGGACGGAATATGGCTACACCTTC. Its translation is CASSIFRTEYGYTF.

The V and J genes are TRBV5-5 and TRBJ1-5; the D gene is possibly TRBD1 (5 bases). CDR1 and CDR2 from the germline V gene are SGHKS and YYEKEE (reference sequence). CDR3 length equals 15 residues. Trimming removed 4 bases from V and 3 bases from J, with 14 bases in between. This CDR3 reads CASSLQGGDNQPQHF. In nucleotides, the CDR3 is TGTGCCAGCAGCCTCCAGGGAGGGGACAATCAGCCCCAGCATTTT.